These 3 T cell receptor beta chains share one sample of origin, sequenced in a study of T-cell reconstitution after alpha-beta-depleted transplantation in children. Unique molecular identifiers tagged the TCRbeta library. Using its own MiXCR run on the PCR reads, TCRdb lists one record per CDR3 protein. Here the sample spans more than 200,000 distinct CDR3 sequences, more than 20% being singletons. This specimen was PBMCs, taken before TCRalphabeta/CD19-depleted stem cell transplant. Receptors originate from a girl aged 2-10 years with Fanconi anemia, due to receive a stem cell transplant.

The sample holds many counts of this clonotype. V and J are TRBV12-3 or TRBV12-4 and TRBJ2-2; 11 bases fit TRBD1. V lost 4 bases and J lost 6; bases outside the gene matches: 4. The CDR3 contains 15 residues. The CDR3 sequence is CASSSLDRGPGELFF. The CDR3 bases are TGTGCCAGCAGTTCCTTGGACAGGGGGCCCGGGGAGCTGTTTTTT.

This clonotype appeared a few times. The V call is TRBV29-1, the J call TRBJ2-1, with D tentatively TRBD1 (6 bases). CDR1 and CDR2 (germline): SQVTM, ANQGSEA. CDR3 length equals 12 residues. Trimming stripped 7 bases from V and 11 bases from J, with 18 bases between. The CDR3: CSASVTGTQQFF. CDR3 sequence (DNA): TGCAGCGCATCAGTGACAGGAACACAGCAGTTCTTC.

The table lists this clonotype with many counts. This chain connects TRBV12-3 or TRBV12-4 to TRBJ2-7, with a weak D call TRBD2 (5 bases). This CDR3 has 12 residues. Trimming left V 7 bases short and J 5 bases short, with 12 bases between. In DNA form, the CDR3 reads TGTGCCAGCACTGCTAGCATACACGAGCAGTACTTC. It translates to CASTASIHEQYF.